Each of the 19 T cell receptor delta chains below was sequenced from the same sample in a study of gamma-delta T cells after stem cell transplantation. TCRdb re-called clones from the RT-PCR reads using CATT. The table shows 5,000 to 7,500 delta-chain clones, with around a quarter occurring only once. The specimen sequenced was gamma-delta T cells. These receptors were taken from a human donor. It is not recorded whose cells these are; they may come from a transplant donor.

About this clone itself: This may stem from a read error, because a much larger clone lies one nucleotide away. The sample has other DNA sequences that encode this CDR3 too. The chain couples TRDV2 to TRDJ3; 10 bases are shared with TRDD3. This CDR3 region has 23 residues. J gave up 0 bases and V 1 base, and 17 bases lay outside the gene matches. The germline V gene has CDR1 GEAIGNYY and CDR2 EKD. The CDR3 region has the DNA TGTGCCTGTGACACACTTCCGTCCCGACTGGGGGATCCCAGCTCCTGGGACACCCGACAGATGTTTTTC. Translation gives CACDTLPSRLGDPSSWDTRQMFF.

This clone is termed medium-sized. This CDR3 reads CACDTIRGPGDKLIF. The CDR3 nucleotides are TGTGCCTGTGACACAATCCGGGGTCCCGGCGATAAACTCATCTTT. The chain is built from TRDV2 and TRDJ1; D call uncertain. The germline CDR1 and CDR2 sequences are GEAIGNYY and EKD. Deletions cut 1 base from V and 4 bases from J, with 15 bases between. The CDR3 is 15 amino acids.

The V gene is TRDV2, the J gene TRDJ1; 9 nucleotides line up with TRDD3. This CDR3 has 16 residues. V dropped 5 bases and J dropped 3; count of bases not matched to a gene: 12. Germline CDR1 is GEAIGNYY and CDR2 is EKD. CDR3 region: CACGPDTGGIPDKLIF. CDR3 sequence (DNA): TGTGCCTGTGGTCCTGATACTGGGGGGATACCCGATAAACTCATCTTT.

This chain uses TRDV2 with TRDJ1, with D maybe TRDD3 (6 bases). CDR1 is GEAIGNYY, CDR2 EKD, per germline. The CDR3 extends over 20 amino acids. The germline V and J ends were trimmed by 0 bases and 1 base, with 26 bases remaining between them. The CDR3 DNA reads TGTGCCTGTGACACCGTTAATGTACTGGGTAAAGTCGGGGGCACCGATAAACTCATCTTT. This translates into CACDTVNVLGKVGGTDKLIF.

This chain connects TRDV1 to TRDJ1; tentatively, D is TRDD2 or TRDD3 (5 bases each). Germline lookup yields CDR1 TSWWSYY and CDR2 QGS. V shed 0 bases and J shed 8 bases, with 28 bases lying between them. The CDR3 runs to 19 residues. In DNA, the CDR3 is TGTGCTCTTGGGGAACTAGTGTGGCCTTTCCTTGCATGGGGCGAGAAACTCATCTTT. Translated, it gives CALGELVWPFLAWGEKLIF.

CDR3 nucleotide sequence: TGTGCCTGTGACACCGTTTCGCTGCTGGGGGAACCGCAGTACACCGATAAACTCATCTTT. This gives the protein CACDTVSLLGEPQYTDKLIF. This chain joins TRDV2 and TRDJ1; 8 bases match TRDD3. Per the germline V gene, CDR1 is GEAIGNYY and CDR2 is EKD. CDR3 length: 20 residues. V was clipped by 0 bases and J by 0 bases; unmatched bases: 17.

The CDR3 DNA follows: TGTGCCTGTGACACGCCAACTGGGGGATACCCCTCATCCTGGGACACCCGACAGATGTTTTTC. Protein: CACDTPTGGYPSSWDTRQMFF. V and J are TRDV2 and TRDJ3, with TRDD3 matching over 12 bases. This CDR3 contains 21 residues. V gave up 1 base and J gave up 1 base; unmatched junction bases: 10. Germline assignment: CDR1 GEAIGNYY and CDR2 EKD.

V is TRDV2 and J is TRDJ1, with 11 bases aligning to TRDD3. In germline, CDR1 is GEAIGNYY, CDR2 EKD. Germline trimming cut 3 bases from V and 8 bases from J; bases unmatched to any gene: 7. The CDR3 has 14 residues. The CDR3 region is CACDPLGDSSKLIF. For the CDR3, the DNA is TGTGCCTGTGACCCACTGGGGGATAGTTCAAAACTCATCTTT.

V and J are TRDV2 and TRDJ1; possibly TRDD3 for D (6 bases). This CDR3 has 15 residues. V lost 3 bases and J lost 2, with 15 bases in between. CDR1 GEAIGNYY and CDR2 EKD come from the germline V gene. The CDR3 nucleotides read TGTGCCTGTGACGAGATACGCTGGGTGACCGATAAACTCATCTTT. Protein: CACDEIRWVTDKLIF.

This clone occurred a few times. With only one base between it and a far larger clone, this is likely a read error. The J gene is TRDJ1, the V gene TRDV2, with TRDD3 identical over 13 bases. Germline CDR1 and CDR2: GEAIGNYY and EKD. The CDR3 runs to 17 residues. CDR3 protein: CACDTLLGDTRTDKPIF. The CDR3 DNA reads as TGTGCCTGTGACACCTTACTGGGGGATACGCGTACCGATAAACCCATCTTT.

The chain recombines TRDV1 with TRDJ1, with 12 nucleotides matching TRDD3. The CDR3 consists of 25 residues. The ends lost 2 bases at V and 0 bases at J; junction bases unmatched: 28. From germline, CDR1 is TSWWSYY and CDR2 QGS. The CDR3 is CALGEKHFLLDVLGDTRKYTDKLIF. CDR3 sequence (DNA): TGTGCTCTTGGGGAAAAGCATTTCCTACTGGATGTACTGGGGGATACCCGCAAGTACACCGATAAACTCATCTTT.

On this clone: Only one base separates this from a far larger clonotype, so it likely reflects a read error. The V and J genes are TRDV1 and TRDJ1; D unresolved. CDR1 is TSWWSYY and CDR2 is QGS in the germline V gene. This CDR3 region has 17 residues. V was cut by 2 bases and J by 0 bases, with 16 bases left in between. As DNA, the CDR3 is TGTGCTCTTGGGGAAGGAGTGGAGGATCGGGACACCGATAAACTCATCTTT. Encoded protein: CALGEGVEDRDTDKLIF.

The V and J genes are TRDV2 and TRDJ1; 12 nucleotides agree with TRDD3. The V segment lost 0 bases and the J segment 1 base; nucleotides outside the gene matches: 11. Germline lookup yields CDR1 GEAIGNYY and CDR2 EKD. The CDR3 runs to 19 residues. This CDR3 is CACDTVTGGYRYRTDKLIF. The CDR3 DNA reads TGTGCCTGTGACACCGTGACTGGGGGATACAGGTATCGCACCGATAAACTCATCTTT.

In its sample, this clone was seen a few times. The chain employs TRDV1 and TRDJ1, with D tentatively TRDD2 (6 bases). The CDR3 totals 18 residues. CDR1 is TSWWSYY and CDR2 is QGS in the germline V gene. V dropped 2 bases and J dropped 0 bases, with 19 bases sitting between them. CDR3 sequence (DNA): TGTGCTCTTGGGGAAGGTCGCTTCCTCTATTTGTACACCGATAAACTCATCTTT. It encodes CALGEGRFLYLYTDKLIF.

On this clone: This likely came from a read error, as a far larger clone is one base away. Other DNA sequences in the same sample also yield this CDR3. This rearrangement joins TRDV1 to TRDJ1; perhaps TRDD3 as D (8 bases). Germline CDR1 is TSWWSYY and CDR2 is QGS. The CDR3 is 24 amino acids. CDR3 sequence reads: CALGELMLVPTGGIVGSDTDKLIF. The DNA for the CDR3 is TGTGCTCTTGGGGAACTAATGTTAGTTCCTACGGGGGGGATAGTGGGTTCGGACACTGATAAACTCATCTTT.

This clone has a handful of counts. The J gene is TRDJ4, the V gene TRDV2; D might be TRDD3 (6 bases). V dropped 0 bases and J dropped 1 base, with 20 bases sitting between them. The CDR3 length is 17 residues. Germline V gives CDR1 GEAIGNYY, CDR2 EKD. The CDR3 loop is CACDTIRAGEIIRPLIF. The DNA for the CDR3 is TGTGCCTGTGACACCATCCGGGCTGGGGAGATCATCAGACCCCTGATCTTT.

The CDR3 sequence is CACDIVLGPSRDTDKLIF. The CDR3 DNA is TGTGCCTGTGACATCGTACTGGGGCCCTCAAGGGACACCGATAAACTCATCTTT. The chain carries TRDV2 and TRDJ1; 7 bases line up with TRDD3. Germline assignment: CDR1 GEAIGNYY and CDR2 EKD. Trimming cost V 2 bases and J 0 bases; bases outside gene matches: 14. CDR3 size: 18 residues.

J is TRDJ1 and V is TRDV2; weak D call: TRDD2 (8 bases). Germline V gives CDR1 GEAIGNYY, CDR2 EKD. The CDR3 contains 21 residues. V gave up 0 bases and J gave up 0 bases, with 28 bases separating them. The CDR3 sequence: CACDTVTFLTSYGGYTDKLIF. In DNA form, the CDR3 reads TGTGCCTGTGACACCGTAACTTTTCTTACTTCCTACGGGGGATACACCGATAAACTCATCTTT.

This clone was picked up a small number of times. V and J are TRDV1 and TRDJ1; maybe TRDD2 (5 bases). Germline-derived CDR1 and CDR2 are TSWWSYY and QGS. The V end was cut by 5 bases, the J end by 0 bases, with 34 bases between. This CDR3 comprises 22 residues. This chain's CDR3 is CALGNFRPTRVLHALYTDKLIF. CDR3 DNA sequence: TGTGCTCTTGGGAACTTCCGCCCTACGAGGGTACTTCACGCCTTGTACACCGATAAACTCATCTTT.